A single sample gave rise to the 9 T cell receptor beta chains below, sequenced in a study of shared clonotypes between healthy human individuals. Clones were sequenced by immunoSEQ multiplex PCR, and TCRdb holds only the in-frame ones, with some missing. The table lists over 800,000 clones, 90% to 95% of them singletons. It was CD45RO-negative cells, positively selected for CCR7, that made up naive CD8 cells, with terminally differentiated effector memory CD45RA+ cells excluded. The sample comprised naive CD8+ T cells sorted from blood. The receptors shown here come from a man aged 25-40 years in good health.

V is TRBV11-3 and J is TRBJ2-3; D perhaps matches TRBD2 (6 bases). The CDR3 totals 14 residues. Germline CDR1 and CDR2: SGHNT and YENEEA. The V and J ends lost 5 bases and 2 bases respectively, with 11 bases between them. In nucleotides, the CDR3 is TGTGCCAGCAGCCCCGGGGACTCCACAGATACGCAGTATTTT. Its translation is CASSPGDSTDTQYF.

This clone was found once. The chain has TRBV6-1 and TRBJ2-3, with no clear D. The CDR3 has 12 amino acids. Deletions cut 6 bases from V and 5 bases from J, with 9 bases between. The V gene's germline CDR1 is MNHNS and CDR2 SASEGT. CDR3 protein: CASRLAGDTQYF. In DNA form, the CDR3 reads TGTGCCAGCAGATTAGCTGGAGATACGCAGTATTTT.

The chain is built from TRBV7-9 and TRBJ2-5; D unclear. From germline, CDR1 is SEHNR and CDR2 FQNEAQ (reference sequence). There are 13 residues in the CDR3. Trimming left V 1 base short and J 2 bases short, with 5 bases between. CDR3 bases: TGTGCCAGCAGCTTAGAGGAGCAAGAGACCCAGTACTTC. Translating gives CASSLEEQETQYF. Full variable domain (rest looked up from reference TRBV7-9 and TRBJ2-5): DTGVSQNPRHKITKRGQNVTFRCDPISEHNRLYWYRQTLGQGPEFLTYFQNEAQLEKSRLLSDRFSAERPKGSFSTLEIQRTEQGDSAMYLCASSLEEQETQYFGPGTRLLVL.

This clone was detected ten times or more. The chain couples TRBV19 to TRBJ2-7; D is undetermined. Germline V gene lookup returns CDR1 LNHDA and CDR2 SQIVND (reference sequence). The V and J ends lost 6 bases and 4 bases respectively, with 10 bases between them. CDR3 length: 12 amino acids. The CDR3 sequence is CASSAQDYEQYF. The CDR3 DNA is TGTGCCAGTAGCGCTCAGGATTACGAGCAGTACTTC.

The chain uses TRBV28 and TRBJ2-5; D gene uncertain. V gave up 2 bases and J gave up 3 bases, with 4 bases separating them. This CDR3 is 12 amino acids long. Per germline, CDR1 MDHEN and CDR2 SYDVKM. The CDR3 nucleotides are TGTGCCAGCAGTTTAAGGGAAGAGACCCAGTACTTC. Translation gives CASSLREETQYF.

V usage is TRBV13 and J usage is TRBJ1-4; D gene uncertain. Germline values: CDR1 PRHDT, CDR2 FYEKMQ (reference sequence). This CDR3 is 15 amino acids long. Trimming pared 1 base from V and 5 bases from J, leaving 11 bases between. CDR3 amino acids: CASSLAGVGNEKLFF. For the CDR3, the DNA is TGTGCCAGCAGCTTAGCCGGGGTAGGGAATGAAAAACTGTTTTTT.

This clone was seen a handful of times. The rearrangement joins TRBV5-4 to TRBJ2-7, with 11 bases identical to TRBD2. The germline gives CDR1 SGHNT, CDR2 YYREEE (reference sequence). The V segment lost 0 bases and the J segment 3 bases; nucleotides outside the gene matches: 5. CDR3 length: 16 amino acids. In DNA form, the CDR3 reads TGTGCCAGCAGCTTGGAGGTAGCGGGAGGGATCTACGAGCAGTACTTC. This encodes CASSLEVAGGIYEQYF.

The chain has TRBV5-5 and TRBJ2-4; the D is unclear. V was clipped by 9 bases and J by 2 bases, with 9 bases between them. Germline V CDR1 and CDR2: SGHKS, YYEKEE (reference sequence). This CDR3 is 12 amino acids long. CDR3 residues: CATSGSKNIQYF. For the CDR3, the DNA is TGTGCCACCTCGGGCTCCAAAAACATTCAGTACTTC.

The chain combines TRBV9 with TRBJ2-5; 8 nucleotides agree with TRBD1. Germline V gives CDR1 SGDLS, CDR2 YYNGEE. This CDR3 region has 15 residues. Germline trimming cut 4 bases from V and 4 bases from J; bases unmatched to any gene: 9. The CDR3 reads CASSPDGQGLETQYF. CDR3 nucleotide sequence: TGTGCCAGCAGCCCAGATGGACAGGGTTTAGAGACCCAGTACTTC. The full variable domain, completed using reference TRBV9 and TRBJ2-5, is DSGVTQTPKHLITATGQRVTLRCSPRSGDLSVYWYQQSLDQGLQFLIQYYNGEERAKGNILERFSAQQFPDLHSELNLSSLELGDSALYFCASSPDGQGLETQYFGPGTRLLVL.